This TCR beta chain was found in a study of blood T cells in healthy people across ages. The germline gives CDR1 DFQATT, CDR2 SNEGSKA (reference sequence). The CDR3 runs to 12 residues. V lost 3 bases and J lost 5, with 10 bases in between. This clonotype turned up a few times. Alongside a J-beta primer mix, a sample-barcoded 5' primer served in a second PCR lasting roughly 7 to 11 cycles. TCRdb re-called the 5' RACE reads with MiXCR, one entry per CDR3 protein. Of 450,000 to 700,000 distinct CDR3 sequences listed, 27% were seen once; the top ten hold approximately 18%. The sample consisted of blood. This rearrangement joins TRBV20-1 to TRBJ2-5; D gene ambiguous. The receptor's source is a woman aged 70-85 years in good health. CDR3 nucleotide sequence: TGCAGTGCTAGGACGCCTCTGGAGACCCAGTACTTC. Amino acids: CSARTPLETQYF.